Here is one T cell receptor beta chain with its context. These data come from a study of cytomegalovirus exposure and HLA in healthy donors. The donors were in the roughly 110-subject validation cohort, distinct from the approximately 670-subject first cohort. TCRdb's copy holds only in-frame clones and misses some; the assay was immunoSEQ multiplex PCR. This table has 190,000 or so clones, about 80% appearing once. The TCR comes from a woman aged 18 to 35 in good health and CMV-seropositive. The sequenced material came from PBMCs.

The CDR3 spells CASSTGLAGDQETQYF. The CDR3, as DNA: TGCGCCAGCAGCACGGGACTAGCGGGGGACCAAGAGACCCAGTACTTC. V is TRBV5-1 and J is TRBJ2-5, with 14 bases lining up with TRBD2. Trimming removed 4 bases from V and 0 bases from J; junction bases left unmatched: 2. Germline CDR1 is SGHRS and CDR2 is YFSETQ. The CDR3 loop spans 16 amino acids.